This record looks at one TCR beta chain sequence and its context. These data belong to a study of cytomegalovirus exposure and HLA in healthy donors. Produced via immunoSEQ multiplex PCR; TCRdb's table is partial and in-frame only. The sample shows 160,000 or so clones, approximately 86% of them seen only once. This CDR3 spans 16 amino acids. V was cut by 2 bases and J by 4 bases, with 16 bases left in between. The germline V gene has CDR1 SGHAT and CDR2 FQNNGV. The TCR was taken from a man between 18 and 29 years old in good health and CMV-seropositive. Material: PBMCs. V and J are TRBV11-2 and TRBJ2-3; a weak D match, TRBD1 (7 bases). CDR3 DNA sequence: TGTGCCAGCAGCTTACGGGCAGGGGGGCAGGCAGATACGCAGTATTTT. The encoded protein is CASSLRAGGQADTQYF.